Below, 19 T cell receptor beta chains from the same sample are listed, as sequenced in a study of T-cell reconstitution after alpha-beta-depleted transplantation in children. The TCRbeta library was prepared with unique molecular identifiers. Via MiXCR, TCRdb re-called the PCR reads, giving one row per CDR3 protein. The sample has 700,000 to 950,000 distinct CDR3 sequences; approximately 15% are singletons. This specimen was PBMCs, mostly from graft donor cells, taken 360 days after TCRalphabeta/CD19-depleted stem cell transplant. Receptors were obtained from a male patient under 18 who had a stem cell transplant for acute lymphoblastic leukemia, so the T cells may come from the graft donor.

The table lists this clonotype with a few counts. V usage is TRBV4-2 and J usage is TRBJ2-1, with D tentatively TRBD2 (6 bases). CDR1 is LGHNA, CDR2 YNFKEQ, per germline. The CDR3 runs to 18 residues. The V and J ends lost 0 bases and 5 bases respectively, with 20 bases between them. The CDR3 is CASSQEILPRETNNEQFF. For the CDR3, the DNA is TGTGCCAGCAGCCAAGAAATACTGCCCCGGGAGACTAACAATGAGCAGTTCTTC.

The rearrangement links TRBV7-3 to TRBJ2-5; a possible D gene is TRBD1 (5 bases). CDR1 is SGHTA and CDR2 is FQGTGA in the germline V gene. The CDR3 is made up of 15 amino acids. V lost 0 bases and J 1 base, leaving 9 bases between the germline ends. This chain's CDR3 is CASSLTGQAQETQYF. The CDR3 DNA reads as TGTGCCAGCAGCTTAACGGGGCAGGCCCAAGAGACCCAGTACTTC.

The chain joins TRBV7-3 to TRBJ2-5; D ambiguous. CDR1 is SGHTA, CDR2 FQGTGA, per germline. The CDR3 is 15 residues long. V lost 1 base and J 0 bases, leaving 9 bases between the germline ends. CDR3 protein: CASSLSSSYQETQYF. CDR3 DNA sequence: TGTGCCAGCAGCTTAAGTTCGTCATACCAAGAGACCCAGTACTTC.

CDR3 coding DNA: TGCAGTGCTAGTTCGGGGCGGAGCTCCTACAATGAGCAGTTCTTC. Protein product: CSASSGRSSYNEQFF. The chain couples TRBV20-1 to TRBJ2-1; D is possibly TRBD1 or TRBD2 (5 bases each). Germline-derived CDR1 and CDR2 are DFQATT and SNEGSKA (reference sequence). Trimming cost V 3 bases and J 0 bases, with 12 bases left between them. The CDR3 consists of 15 residues.

This sequence joins TRBV5-1 and TRBJ2-1; tentative D call: TRBD2 (6 bases). This CDR3 has 15 amino acids. The V gene lost 0 bases and the J gene lost 7 bases, with 14 bases spanning the gap. Germline V gene sequence: CDR1 SGHRS, CDR2 YFSETQ. The CDR3 spells CASSLAFGTDNEQFF. The CDR3 DNA reads as TGCGCCAGCAGCTTGGCCTTCGGGACTGATAATGAGCAGTTCTTC.

The rearrangement uses TRBV3-1 and TRBJ2-7, with 10 nucleotides matching TRBD2. In germline, CDR1 is LGHDT, CDR2 YNNKEL (reference sequence). This CDR3 has 14 amino acids. Trimming at V came to 3 bases and at J to 7 bases, leaving 6 bases not matched to a gene. The CDR3 loop is CASSHGLAVREQYF. The CDR3 DNA follows: TGTGCCAGCAGCCATGGACTAGCGGTAAGGGAGCAGTACTTC.

Worth noting for this clonotype: This could be a read error, since a much larger clone is one nucleotide away. A read error is likely, as this CDR3 ends without the conserved phenylalanine or tryptophan. The chain employs TRBV29-1 and TRBJ2-7; D is ambiguous. CDR3 length: 12 amino acids. Between the trimmed V and J ends, which lost 2 bases and 4 bases, there was a span of 9 bases. Germline V gives CDR1 SQVTM, CDR2 ANQGSEA. DNA of the CDR3: TGCAGCGTTGAATCGTACGGGTACGAGCAGTACTGC. Translated: CSVESYGYEQYC.

This clonotype was counted only a few times. The V and J genes are TRBV20-1 and TRBJ2-2, with D perhaps matching TRBD2 (6 bases). Trimming took off 3 bases at V and 3 bases at J, with 11 bases between the two ends. CDR1 is DFQATT, CDR2 SNEGSKA, per germline (reference sequence). This CDR3 has 14 amino acids. CDR3 region: CSARVREHTGELFF. The CDR3 DNA sequence: TGCAGTGCTAGGGTCCGGGAGCACACCGGGGAGCTGTTTTTT.

This clonotype was seen only a few times. This chain connects TRBV15 to TRBJ1-5; D is unresolved. This CDR3 has 13 amino acids. Trimming left V 5 bases short and J 5 bases short, with 10 bases between. The germline V gene encodes CDR1 LNHNV and CDR2 YYDKDF (reference sequence). CDR3 loop: CATSGQDYQPQHF. The CDR3 DNA reads TGTGCCACCAGCGGGCAGGACTATCAGCCCCAGCATTTT.

The sample holds a few counts of this clonotype. The rearrangement joins TRBV6-1 to TRBJ2-7; 7 bases agree with TRBD1. The CDR3 is 13 amino acids. The junction had 10 bases not matched to a gene; V was cut back by 8 bases and J by 6 bases. Germline V gene data show CDR1 as MNHNS and CDR2 as SASEGT. The CDR3 region has the DNA TGTGCCAGCGAGATCGGGGCAGGGGGCGAGCAGTACTTC. Protein sequence: CASEIGAGGEQYF.

The chain uses TRBV6-1 and TRBJ2-3; D tentatively reads TRBD1 or TRBD2 (5 bases each). The germline V gene has CDR1 MNHNS and CDR2 SASEGT. The CDR3 is made up of 17 amino acids. Trimming removed 5 bases from V and 10 bases from J, with 28 bases in between. This chain's CDR3 is CASSPTGTASGVVSQYF. The CDR3 DNA follows: TGTGCCAGCAGTCCGACCGGGACCGCCTCCGGTGTGGTATCGCAGTATTTT.

J is TRBJ2-7 and V is TRBV2; 7 nucleotides agree with TRBD1. The CDR3 is 14 amino acids. V was clipped by 7 bases and J by 5 bases; unmatched bases: 11. The V gene's germline CDR1 is SNHLY and CDR2 FYNNEI. The CDR3 nucleotides read TGTGCCAGCACCCCCGGGACAGAGGTCCACGAGCAGTACTTC. Translation gives CASTPGTEVHEQYF.

This clonotype was observed at least ten times. This chain connects TRBV9 to TRBJ2-2; the match to TRBD2 covers 7 bases. Germline trimming cut 4 bases from V and 4 bases from J; bases unmatched to any gene: 7. Per germline, CDR1 SGDLS and CDR2 YYNGEE. CDR3 length equals 15 residues. The CDR3 DNA reads as TGTGCCAGCAGCCCCCGGCGGGAGAGCACCGGGGAGCTGTTTTTT. Residues: CASSPRRESTGELFF. Together with reference TRBV9 and TRBJ2-2, the CDR3 gives the full variable domain: DSGVTQTPKHLITATGQRVTLRCSPRSGDLSVYWYQQSLDQGLQFLIQYYNGEERAKGNILERFSAQQFPDLHSELNLSSLELGDSALYFCASSPRRESTGELFFGEGSRLTVL.

In this sample, this clonotype turned up a few times. The chain couples TRBV29-1 to TRBJ2-2, with TRBD1 identical over 8 bases. Germline CDR1 and CDR2: SQVTM and ANQGSEA. Losses at the gene ends were 6 bases for V and 6 bases for J; bases not matched to a gene: 12. There are 15 residues in the CDR3. The CDR3 DNA follows: TGCAGCGTCTTCTCGGACAGGGTGGGACCCGGGGAGCTGTTTTTT. This translates into CSVFSDRVGPGELFF.

V is TRBV6-5 and J is TRBJ2-1; 9 bases match TRBD1. With V trimmed by 2 bases and J by 8 bases, 4 bases remained unmatched. CDR3 length: 14 residues. The germline V gene encodes CDR1 MNHEY and CDR2 SVGAGI. CDR3 coding DNA: TGTGCCAGCAGTTACGGGGGACAGGGTCATGAGCAGTTCTTC. Its protein is CASSYGGQGHEQFF.

This clonotype occurred a few times. The chain links TRBV27 to TRBJ2-2, with 8 bases matching TRBD1. V was clipped by 5 bases and J by 5 bases; unmatched bases: 10. Germline-derived CDR1 and CDR2 are MNHEY and SMNVEV (reference sequence). This CDR3 has 16 residues. The chain's CDR3 is CASSPRTGLRTGELFF. In DNA, the CDR3 is TGTGCCAGCAGTCCTCGGACAGGGCTGAGGACCGGGGAGCTGTTTTTT.

This clonotype was seen a handful of times. The chain carries TRBV7-6 and TRBJ2-2; no clear D. The CDR3 is 16 amino acids. V was shortened by 2 bases and J by 2 bases, with 12 bases between the two germline ends. CDR1 and CDR2 from the germline V gene are SGHVS and FNYEAQ. The CDR3 nucleotides read TGTGCCAGCAGCTTAATAAGCAAATCCAACACCGGGGAGCTGTTTTTT. This translates into CASSLISKSNTGELFF.

This chain connects TRBV5-6 to TRBJ2-1; 7 bases are a match to TRBD2. The CDR3 sequence is 15 residues long. The junction had 5 bases not matched to a gene; V was cut back by 3 bases and J by 2 bases. CDR1 is SGHDT, CDR2 YYEEEE, per germline. CDR3 sequence (DNA): TGTGCCAGCAGCTGGGGGGGAGTTCCCTACAATGAGCAGTTCTTC. It encodes CASSWGGVPYNEQFF.

This clonotype was seen only a few times. The V call is TRBV2, the J call TRBJ2-7; weak D call: TRBD2 (5 bases). Trimming stripped 11 bases from V and 7 bases from J, with 18 bases between. CDR3 length equals 12 residues. CDR1 is SNHLY, CDR2 FYNNEI, per germline. The CDR3 region has the DNA TGTGCCTCGCGAAACATACCGGGGGAGCAGTACTTC. Translated: CASRNIPGEQYF.